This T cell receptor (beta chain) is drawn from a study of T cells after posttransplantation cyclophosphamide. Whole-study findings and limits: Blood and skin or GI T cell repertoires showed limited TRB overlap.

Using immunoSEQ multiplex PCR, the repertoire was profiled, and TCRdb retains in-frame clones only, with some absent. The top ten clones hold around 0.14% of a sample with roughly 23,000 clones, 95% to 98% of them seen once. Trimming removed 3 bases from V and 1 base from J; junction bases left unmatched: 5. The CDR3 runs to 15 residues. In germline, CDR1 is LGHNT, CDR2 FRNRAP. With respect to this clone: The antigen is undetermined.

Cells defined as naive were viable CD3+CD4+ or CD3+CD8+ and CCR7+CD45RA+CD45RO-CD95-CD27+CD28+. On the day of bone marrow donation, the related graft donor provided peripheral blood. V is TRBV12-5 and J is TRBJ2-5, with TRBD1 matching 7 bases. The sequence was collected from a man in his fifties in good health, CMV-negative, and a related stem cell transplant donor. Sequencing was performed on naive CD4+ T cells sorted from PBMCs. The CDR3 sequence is CASGLAGGFQETQYF. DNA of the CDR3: TGTGCTAGTGGTTTAGCAGGGGGTTTCCAAGAGACCCAGTACTTC.